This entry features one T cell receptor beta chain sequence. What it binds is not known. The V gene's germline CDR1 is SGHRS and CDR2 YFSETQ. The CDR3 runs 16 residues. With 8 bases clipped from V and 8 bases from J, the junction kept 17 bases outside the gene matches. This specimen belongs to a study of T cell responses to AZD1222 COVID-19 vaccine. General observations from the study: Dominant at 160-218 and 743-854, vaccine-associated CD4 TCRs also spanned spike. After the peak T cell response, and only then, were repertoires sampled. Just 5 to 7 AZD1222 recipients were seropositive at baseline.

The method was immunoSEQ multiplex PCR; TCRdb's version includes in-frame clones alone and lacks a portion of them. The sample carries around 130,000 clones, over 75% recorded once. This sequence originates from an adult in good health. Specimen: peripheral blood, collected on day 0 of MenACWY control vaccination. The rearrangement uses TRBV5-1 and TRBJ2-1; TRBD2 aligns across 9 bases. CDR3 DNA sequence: TGCGCCAGTCATCCCCGAAGCGGGAGGCTGGGGGATGAGCAGTTCTTC. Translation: CASHPRSGRLGDEQFF.